The entry below describes one T cell receptor (beta chain). Library preparation for TCR beta used quantitative 5'-RACE with molecular barcodes. TCRdb called the 5' RACE reads again in MiXCR, with one record for every CDR3 protein. The sample holds 200,000 or so distinct CDR3 sequences; approximately 13% are singletons and the top ten take 11%. Germline assignment: CDR1 SGHKS and CDR2 YYEKEE (reference sequence). The CDR3 runs 15 residues. V was trimmed by 5 bases and J by 2 bases, leaving 14 bases between them. This entry is derived from a study of CD8 T cells in ankylosing spondylitis. The receptor was isolated from a female donor with ankylosing spondylitis or in good health (not recorded which). The sample taken for sequencing was blood, either unsorted or a sorted T cell fraction (not recorded which). This sequence joins TRBV5-5 and TRBJ2-1; D is possibly TRBD2 (5 bases). The CDR3: CASRSSGSAYNEQFF. The DNA for the CDR3 is TGTGCCAGCAGATCAAGCGGCAGTGCCTACAATGAGCAGTTCTTC.